The rows below give T cell receptor beta chains drawn from one sample of a study of beta chain features in type 1 diabetes. Profiled with immunoSEQ multiplex PCR; TCRdb holds only in-frame clones, not every one. This table has about 220,000 clones, about a tenth appearing once. Sequencing used central memory CD4+ T cells from blood. These receptor sequences come from a man aged 18 to 35 in good health. The CDR3 runs from the conserved cysteine through the conserved F or W. The order of the fields is CDR3 protein, CDR3 DNA, D gene, clone size, V gene, J gene. The D gene is left open where the match is weak. Clone size is stated in some rows and not others, as once, few, many or a class when expanded.

CDR3 protein: CASRDRGVHEQYF
CDR3 DNA: TGTGCCAGTAGGGACAGGGGAGTCCACGAGCAGTACTTC
D gene: TRBD1
clone size: few
V gene: TRBV25-1
J gene: TRBJ2-7

CDR3 protein: CASSLALKASGSNEQFF
CDR3 DNA: TGTGCCAGCAGCTTAGCGCTTAAGGCTAGCGGGAGCAATGAGCAGTTCTTC
D gene: TRBD2
clone size: NA
V gene: TRBV7-2
J gene: TRBJ2-1

CDR3 protein: CATSTSGRASGQFF
CDR3 DNA: TGTGCCACCTCAACTAGCGGGAGGGCCTCAGGGCAGTTCTTC
D gene: TRBD2
clone size: NA
V gene: TRBV25-1
J gene: TRBJ2-1

CDR3 protein: CASSFFQGANEQYF
CDR3 DNA: TGTGCCAGCAGCTTTTTTCAGGGGGCAAACGAGCAGTACTTC
D gene: TRBD1
clone size: NA
V gene: TRBV11-2
J gene: TRBJ2-7

CDR3 protein: CSVGSHSGANVLTF
CDR3 DNA: TGCAGCGTTGGTAGCCACTCTGGGGCCAACGTCCTGACTTTC
D gene: NA
clone size: many
V gene: TRBV29-1
J gene: TRBJ2-6

CDR3 protein: CASSLVGGQASYEQYF
CDR3 DNA: TGTGCCAGCAGCTTAGTTGGGGGACAGGCAAGCTACGAGCAGTACTTC
D gene: TRBD1
clone size: few
V gene: TRBV7-2
J gene: TRBJ2-7

CDR3 protein: CASRDSGELFF
CDR3 DNA: TGTGCCAGCAGAGACAGCGGGGAGCTGTTTTTT
D gene: NA
clone size: NA
V gene: TRBV9
J gene: TRBJ2-2

CDR3 protein: CASTPAGGANNEQFF
CDR3 DNA: TGTGCCAGCACCCCAGCGGGAGGAGCGAACAATGAGCAGTTCTTC
D gene: TRBD2
clone size: many
V gene: TRBV5-4
J gene: TRBJ2-1

CDR3 protein: CAGTSGRSYGTGELFF
CDR3 DNA: TGTGCTGGGACTAGCGGGAGATCATACGGAACCGGGGAGCTGTTTTTT
D gene: TRBD2
clone size: few
V gene: TRBV30
J gene: TRBJ2-2

CDR3 protein: CASNELAGQETQYF
CDR3 DNA: TGTGCCAGCAACGAGCTAGCGGGACAAGAGACCCAGTACTTC
D gene: TRBD2
clone size: few
V gene: TRBV6-1
J gene: TRBJ2-5

CDR3 protein: CASSLITAGEQFF
CDR3 DNA: TGTGCCAGCAGCTTGATAACAGCCGGTGAGCAGTTCTTC
D gene: NA
clone size: NA
V gene: TRBV7-9
J gene: TRBJ2-1

CDR3 protein: CASSSTGLEAFF
CDR3 DNA: TGCGCCAGCAGCTCCACAGGGCTTGAAGCTTTCTTT
D gene: NA
clone size: NA
V gene: TRBV5-1
J gene: TRBJ1-1

CDR3 protein: CASSPGTARAYEQYF
CDR3 DNA: TGTGCCAGCAGCCCAGGGACAGCAAGGGCCTACGAGCAGTACTTC
D gene: TRBD1
clone size: NA
V gene: TRBV4-2
J gene: TRBJ2-7

CDR3 protein: CASSQVARTEKQPQHF
CDR3 DNA: TGCGCCAGCAGCCAAGTCGCTCGGACAGAAAAGCAGCCCCAGCATTTT
D gene: NA
clone size: many
V gene: TRBV4-1
J gene: TRBJ1-5

CDR3 protein: CAWSLPGPTGRNTIYF
CDR3 DNA: TGTGCCTGGAGTCTACCGGGACCCACAGGGAGAAACACCATATATTTT
D gene: NA
clone size: NA
V gene: TRBV30
J gene: TRBJ1-3